A selection of T cell receptor beta chains follows, all from one sample in a study of cytomegalovirus exposure and HLA in healthy donors. Assay: immunoSEQ multiplex PCR; the TCRdb copy retains only in-frame clones and omits some. The sample consists of 55,000 to 80,000 clones, around 80% of them appearing once. The sequencing sample was made of PBMCs. These receptors originate from a man aged 18-30 years in good health and CMV-seronegative. Both conserved end residues are part of each CDR3. Each record gives: clone size, J gene, V gene, D gene, CDR3 DNA, CDR3 protein. A D gene is named only where the DNA matches it firmly. The listing skips clone size in some rows; elsewhere it reads once, few, many or a size class.

>-|TRBJ1-1|TRBV6-5|-
TGTGCCAGCAGTGATGGTCTAGGGGACACTGAAGCTTTCTTT
CASSDGLGDTEAFF
>-|TRBJ2-2|TRBV7-3|-
TGTGCCAGCAGCTTAGCGGGACTCCCGGGGGAGCTGTTTTTT
CASSLAGLPGELFF
>-|TRBJ2-7|TRBV5-1|TRBD2
TGCGCCAGCAGCTTGTTGGCGGGAGCTCAGGAGCAGTACTTC
CASSLLAGAQEQYF
>-|TRBJ2-3|TRBV27|TRBD1
TGTGCCAGCAGTATCGACAGGGGGCTAGGCACAGATACGCAGTATTTT
CASSIDRGLGTDTQYF
>-|TRBJ1-2|TRBV20-1|TRBD1
TGCAGTGCCGCCGGGACAGGGCCCTACACCTTC
CSAAGTGPYTF
>-|TRBJ1-5|TRBV7-2|-
TGTGCCAGCAGCTCAGGGGTAAATCAGCCCCAGCATTTT
CASSSGVNQPQHF
>-|TRBJ1-6|TRBV11-2|-
TGTGCCAGCAGCTTATTGGGACAATATAATTCACCCCTCCACTTT
CASSLLGQYNSPLHF
>-|TRBJ2-1|TRBV6-6|TRBD1
TGTGCCAGCAGTCCGACAGGGTTGATCTACAATGAGCAGTTCTTC
CASSPTGLIYNEQFF
>-|TRBJ2-1|TRBV19|-
TGTGCCAGTAGTATAGTGGCGGGCCCCCGTGAGCAGTTCTTC
CASSIVAGPREQFF
>-|TRBJ1-1|TRBV6-5|TRBD1
TGTGCCAGCAGATCAGGGGGACGAAATGCTGAAGCTTTCTTT
CASRSGGRNAEAFF
>-|TRBJ2-3|TRBV7-3|TRBD1
TGTGCCAGCAGCTCCGGACAGGGAATTACTAGCACAGATACGCAGTATTTT
CASSSGQGITSTDTQYF
>-|TRBJ1-2|TRBV4-2|-
TGTGCCAGCAGCCAAGAAGACAGTGGGGCGTGGGGCTACACCTTC
CASSQEDSGAWGYTF
>-|TRBJ1-4|TRBV15|-
TGTGCCACCAGCAGATACGGGACACCGAATGAAAAACTGTTTTTT
CATSRYGTPNEKLFF
>few|TRBJ2-7|TRBV28|TRBD1
TGTGCCAGCTTTCGTTCAGGGGGCGCGTACTACGAGCAGTACTTC
CASFRSGGAYYEQYF
>-|TRBJ1-4|TRBV6-5|TRBD1
TGTGCCAGCAGTTACTCCCCCAGCAGGGGGTATGAAAAACTGTTTTTT
CASSYSPSRGYEKLFF
>once|TRBJ2-5|TRBV9|TRBD1
TGTGCCAGCAGCGAGGGGACAGGGGAAGAGACCCAGTACTTC
CASSEGTGEETQYF
>-|TRBJ1-6|TRBV5-1|-
TGCGCCAGCAGCTTGAAACGCCCCCCGGATTCACCCCTCCACTTT
CASSLKRPPDSPLHF
>-|TRBJ2-5|TRBV11-2|TRBD1
TGTGCCAGCAGCTTCGGGACAGGGCCTAAGACCCAGTACTTC
CASSFGTGPKTQYF
>-|TRBJ2-5|TRBV9|TRBD2
TGTGCCAGCAGCGAGGCGGGAGTCTTGGAGACCCAGTACTTC
CASSEAGVLETQYF
>-|TRBJ1-5|TRBV6-1|TRBD1
TGTGCCAGCAGTGCGTACAGGGGGCGAGGCAATCAGCCCCAGCATTTT
CASSAYRGRGNQPQHF
>-|TRBJ2-3|TRBV9|-
TGTGCCAGCAGCGTAGTTGGAGGGAGAGGAGATACGCAGTATTTT
CASSVVGGRGDTQYF
>-|TRBJ1-1|TRBV10-1|TRBD1
TGCGCCAGCAGATCAAGTCGACAGGGGAACACTGAAGCTTTCTTT
CASRSSRQGNTEAFF
>once|TRBJ2-7|TRBV27|TRBD1
TGTGCCAGCATCAAGAAACAGGGGGCGTCCTACGAGCAGTACTTC
CASIKKQGASYEQYF
>-|TRBJ2-7|TRBV6-5|-
TGTGCCAGCAGCCAGACAGGAACCTACGAGCAGTACTTC
CASSQTGTYEQYF
>-|TRBJ2-3|TRBV7-9|-
TGTGCCAGCAGCCGTACCCCACAGACCCACCGTAGCACAGATACGCAGTATTTT
CASSRTPQTHRSTDTQYF
>once|TRBJ2-7|TRBV2|-
TGTGCCAGCAGTGACAGTTACGAGCAGTACTTC
CASSDSYEQYF
>-|TRBJ2-7|TRBV7-2|-
TGTGCCAGCAGCTTAGGCCAGGGGAACGAGCAGTACTTC
CASSLGQGNEQYF
>-|TRBJ2-6|TRBV19|TRBD1
TGTGCCAGTAGTAGCCCCGGGACAGGGTACTCTGGGGCCAACGTCCTGACTTTC
CASSSPGTGYSGANVLTF
>once|TRBJ2-7|TRBV5-1|TRBD1
TGCGCCAGCAGCTTGGGGGACAGGGATGTCTACGAGCAGTACTTC
CASSLGDRDVYEQYF
>-|TRBJ1-6|TRBV15|-
TGTGCCACCAGCAGAGTGTGGGCGGGGGATAATTCACCCCTCCACTTT
CATSRVWAGDNSPLHF
>-|TRBJ1-3|TRBV4-1|TRBD1
TGCGCCAGCAGCCAAGATGAGAACAGGGGGCTTCTCTCTGGAAACACCATATATTTT
CASSQDENRGLLSGNTIYF
>-|TRBJ2-5|TRBV19|-
TGTGCCAGTAGTATGGTAGCCACACCCCAAGAGACCCAGTACTTC
CASSMVATPQETQYF
>few|TRBJ1-1|TRBV28|TRBD1
TGTGCCAGCAGTTCCACAGGGGCGGCTGAAGCTTTCTTT
CASSSTGAAEAFF
>-|TRBJ2-7|TRBV9|-
TGTGCCAGCAGCGTGGGAGACTACGAGCAGTACTTC
CASSVGDYEQYF
>-|TRBJ2-1|TRBV6-5|TRBD1
TGTGCCAGCAGTTACCCTGGACAGGGCTACAATGAGCAGTTCTTC
CASSYPGQGYNEQFF
>-|TRBJ2-1|TRBV19|TRBD2
TGTGCCAGTAGGCAAGGGACTAGCGGGGGGGCGAAGCAGTTCTTC
CASRQGTSGGAKQFF
>-|TRBJ2-1|TRBV9|TRBD1
TGTGCCAGCAGCGTAGACGGGACAGGGTTGAATGAGCAGTTCTTC
CASSVDGTGLNEQFF
>-|TRBJ1-6|TRBV7-2|-
TGTGCCAGCAGACGGGAGTCCTATAATTCACCCCTCCACTTT
CASRRESYNSPLHF
>-|TRBJ1-4|TRBV7-9|-
TGTGCCAGCAGCAGCGGGACACATAATGAAAAACTGTTTTTT
CASSSGTHNEKLFF
>-|TRBJ2-5|TRBV7-6|-
TGTGCCAGCAGCCCCGCCCCAGATGAGACCCAGTACTTC
CASSPAPDETQYF
>-|TRBJ1-5|TRBV6-5|-
TGTGCCAGCAGCCTGGGCAGGGGTCAGCCCCAGCATTTT
CASSLGRGQPQHF
>-|TRBJ1-2|TRBV9|-
TGTGCCAGCAGCACAAGTACCGGGAACTATGGCTACACCTTC
CASSTSTGNYGYTF
>-|TRBJ2-7|TRBV6-5|TRBD1
TGTGCCAGCAGTCCTGTAAGGGGACAGTTCGGCGAGCAGTACTTC
CASSPVRGQFGEQYF
>-|TRBJ2-5|TRBV6-6|TRBD1
TGTGCCAGCAGTTACTCGACAGGGGAGGAGACCCAGTACTTC
CASSYSTGEETQYF
>-|TRBJ2-5|TRBV28|TRBD2
TGTGCCAGCAAGGATTCTAGCGGGAGTAAAGAGACCCAGTACTTC
CASKDSSGSKETQYF
>-|TRBJ2-2|TRBV28|-
TGTGCCAGCAGTTTCTGGACAGACTTAAACCGGAACACCGGGGAGCTGTTTTTT
CASSFWTDLNRNTGELFF
>-|TRBJ2-5|TRBV19|TRBD2
TGTGCCAGTAGTATAGCAGGGACTAGTGGAGAGACCCAGTACTTC
CASSIAGTSGETQYF